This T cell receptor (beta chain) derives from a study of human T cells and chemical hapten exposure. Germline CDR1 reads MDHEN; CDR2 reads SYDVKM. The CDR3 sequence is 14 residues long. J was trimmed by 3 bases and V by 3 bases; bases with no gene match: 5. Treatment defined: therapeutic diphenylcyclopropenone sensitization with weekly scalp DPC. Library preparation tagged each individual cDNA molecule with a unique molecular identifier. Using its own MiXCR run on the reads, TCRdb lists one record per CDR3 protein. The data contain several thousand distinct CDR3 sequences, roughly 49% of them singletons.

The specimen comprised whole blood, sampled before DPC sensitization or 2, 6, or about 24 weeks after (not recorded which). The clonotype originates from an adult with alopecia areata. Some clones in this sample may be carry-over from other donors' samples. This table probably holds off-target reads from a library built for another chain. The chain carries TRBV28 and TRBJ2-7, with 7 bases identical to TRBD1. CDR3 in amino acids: CASSLLTGLYEQYF. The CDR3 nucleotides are TGTGCCAGCAGTTTGTTGACAGGGCTCTACGAGCAGTACTTC.